This section outlines one T cell receptor (beta chain) sequence together with its context. This clonotype was seen a few times. What this receptor recognizes is not known. No much larger clone exists at a distance of one base, and base qualities are not known. This record comes from a study of blood T cells in healthy people across ages (dated by TCRdb to 2014 to 2015). Broadly, across the study: Template switching captured roughly one uniquely barcoded TCR beta cDNA molecule per two T cells in model experiments. Age-related changes in TCR beta repertoire diversity were measured in the study by deep sequencing normalized with unique cDNA molecular identifiers. The donors were divided into four age groups: young (average approximately 17 years), middle-aged (around 37), aged (about 61) and long-lived (approximately 74). Two additional independent replicas of 1 million unique cDNA reads from the same blood draw were analyzed for two donors (one aged 18 to 30 and one aged 80 or older). To avoid experimental bias, donors of different ages were spread randomly across the sequencing lanes. What the authors observed across the whole study: Because profiling used bulk unsorted PBMCs, naive and antigen-experienced compartments could not be compared conclusively. There was a strong correlation between observed TCR beta diversity and the percentage of naive T cells measured by flow cytometry. Estimates of total diversity based on one million sequenced T cells were considered lower bounds and underestimates. Compared with the aged group, the long-lived group had more naive CD4+ T cells, fewer expanded clones and increased TCR diversity, suggesting age selection. Observed TCR beta diversity per million T cells fell roughly linearly with age, and a significant reduction was already apparent by age roughly 41. The CMV infection status of donors was not known, potentially confounding age-related changes in expanded clonotypes.

Preparation of the library involved 5' RACE. The instrument was an Illumina HiSeq 2500. A second about 7 to 11 cycle PCR used a sample-barcoded 5' primer and a J-beta primer mix. Each TCR beta cDNA molecule received a unique molecular identifier from a template-switch 5' adaptor carrying 12 random nucleotides. Each sample yielded at least 3 million CDR3-containing paired-end reads. The Mint cDNA synthesis kit, primed by a TRBC-specific oligonucleotide, was used to synthesize first-strand cDNA from all RNA. Following uracil-DNA glycosylase treatment, a first 18-cycle PCR with universal primers M1SS and BC2_uni_R was performed on all cDNA. As for how the authors treated the data: For normalization, 1 million high-quality reads, each with a distinct molecular identifier, were randomly selected from each sample. Instead of being binned into consensus sequences, reads with shared molecular identifiers were discarded. MiTCR, run with a Q25 quality threshold and the strictest error-elimination algorithm, handled CDR3 identification, clonotype clustering and error correction. A nonparametric unseen species model with Euler transformation was used to estimate a lower bound on total TCR beta diversity. TCRdb passed the public sequencing reads through fastp at Q25 and MiXCR, retaining productive beta sequences. Rows are combined by CDR3 protein, so each entry shows the most common genes and DNA. TCRdb, not the authors, supplied the V and J calls. The sample table lists about 800,000 distinct CDR3 sequences, over 45% of them with a count of one. About 20% of the sample is in the top ten clones.

The V and J ends are trimmed by 3 bases and 4 bases, leaving 15 bases between them. The CDR3 numbers 14 residues from cysteine through phenylalanine. Only CDR3 DNA is held: 42 bases, read in frame from base 1. CDR1 DFQATT and CDR2 SNEGSKA were looked up in the germline V gene (reference sequence). Donors were approximately 42 systemically healthy Caucasian individuals from Russia aged roughly 6 to 95 years. Each donor gave 9.5 to 10 milliliters of peripheral blood, drawn into EDTA-treated Vacutainer tubes. PBMCs were isolated by Ficoll-Paque density-gradient centrifugation, with at least 6 million obtained per sample. Trizol reagent was used to extract total RNA from PBMCs, with at least 5 micrograms per sample. Naive CD45RAhigh/CD27high T cell percentages were measured by flow cytometry on a PBMC aliquot from every donor.

The specimen was blood. Recombination connected TRBV20-1 to TRBJ2-5; the D gene is unclear. This receptor was taken from a young man in good health. CDR3 sequence: CSASRNVGPETQYF. The nucleotide sequence reads as follows: TGCAGTGCTAGTAGGAATGTCGGGCCAGAGACCCAGTACTTC.